These T cell receptor beta chains were read from a single sample in a study of blood T cell repertoires in COVID-19. Clones were sequenced by immunoSEQ multiplex PCR, and TCRdb holds only the in-frame ones, with some missing. This table holds approximately 340,000 clones, roughly 86% found once. The source material was peripheral blood. These receptor sequences come from a man aged 25-45 years with COVID-19, enrolled during active disease. The CDR3 runs from the conserved cysteine through the conserved F or W. Some rows have no size entry. The others give once, few or many, or a class for an expanded clone.

CDR3	V	J	size
CAWSTNKGTQYF	TRBV30	TRBJ2-3	-
CASQTGRKNEKLFF	TRBV13	TRBJ1-4	-
CASQAGVGYTF	TRBV6-5	TRBJ1-2	-
CASSPQGQEYNEQFF	TRBV18	TRBJ2-1	-
CASSFEDRKRRRSNQPQHF	TRBV19	TRBJ1-5	-
CASSFKTGSVEQFF	TRBV7-8	TRBJ2-1	-
CASSVQGVMFYGYTF	TRBV9	TRBJ1-2	-
CASSLVEGFTEAFF	TRBV5-1	TRBJ1-1	-
CASSLVAGGTTGELFF	TRBV5-4	TRBJ2-2	few
CASSLAAGQGTHEQYF	TRBV11-1	TRBJ2-7	-
CATTMDRGLRGYTF	TRBV15	TRBJ1-2	-
CASRKRLAEETQYF	TRBV5-4	TRBJ2-5	once
CASSARGFMNTEAFF	TRBV9	TRBJ1-1	-
CASRGLTGMDYGYTF	TRBV2	TRBJ1-2	-
CASSYGRDSSYEQYF	TRBV6-5	TRBJ2-7	-
CASSYAASGSHNEQFF	TRBV6-2/TRBV6-3	TRBJ2-1	-
CASSVTSGSHNEQFF	TRBV9	TRBJ2-1	-
CASSVAGLAGPRGELFF	TRBV9	TRBJ2-2	-
CASSATSGGPQRETQYF	TRBV7-2	TRBJ2-5	-
CSVEGQEAFF	TRBV29-1	TRBJ1-1	-
CASSLSQGLGETQYF	TRBV7-2	TRBJ2-5	-
CASSLEGAGGRQPQHF	TRBV7-2	TRBJ1-5	-
CASSSGLAGWGSYEQYF	TRBV7-2	TRBJ2-7	-
CASSPGGEQYF	TRBV18	TRBJ2-7	-
CASSFNAYGEGNNEQFF	TRBV11-2	TRBJ2-1	-
CASSPWPGTGKNQPQHF	TRBV28	TRBJ1-5	-
CASSPTGGGGYNEQFF	TRBV9	TRBJ2-1	-
CATSDGLAGGLMGGEQFF	TRBV24-1	TRBJ2-1	-
CASSLRDRDSPLHF	TRBV5-1	TRBJ1-6	-
CASRKVAGNPYNEQFF	TRBV27	TRBJ2-1	-
CASSQDRDSSYEQYF	TRBV4-3	TRBJ2-7	-
CATIRDGTDTQYF	TRBV6-5	TRBJ2-3	-
CASSQVAEGETQYF	TRBV3-1/TRBV3-2	TRBJ2-5	-
CASMIRANEQFF	TRBV6-5	TRBJ2-1	-
CASSPWTGTDTQYF	TRBV5-5	TRBJ2-3	-
CASRPSGSYEQYF	TRBV11-2	TRBJ2-7	-
CASSLISDSPLHF	TRBV7-3	TRBJ1-6	-
CASSSDETGAAGYTF	TRBV6-6	TRBJ1-2	-
CASTRQNMNTEAFF	TRBV6-5	TRBJ1-1	-
CASSPPPEQFF	TRBV7-2	TRBJ2-1	-
CASSLGGQGYTDTQYF	TRBV13	TRBJ2-3	-
CASSSYRGQSTGELFF	TRBV9	TRBJ2-2	-
CASSLGGQGVFEQYF	TRBV7-2	TRBJ2-7	-
CASSPDRVPGANVLTF	TRBV7-2	TRBJ2-6	-
CASSRTSGGARLSYEQYF	TRBV4-3	TRBJ2-7	-
CASSKGGRLAECTDTQYF	TRBV21-1	TRBJ2-3	once
CASSRTGGEGTEAFF	TRBV5-1	TRBJ1-1	-